Listed below are T cell receptor beta chains from one sample, sequenced in a study of molecular identifiers for immune sequencing clone quantification. A single record per CDR3 protein comes from TCRdb applying MiXCR to the PCR reads. Of approximately 320,000 distinct CDR3 sequences in the sample, over 20% were seen once. Sequencing was done on a sample of naive CD8+ T cells from blood, with Jurkat cell RNA spiked in. The receptor set was obtained from a human donor in good health. Some libraries in this study had Jurkat cell RNA spiked in. The CDR3 runs from the conserved cysteine through the conserved F or W. Fields, in order: clone size, J gene, V gene, CDR3 length, D gene, CDR3 DNA, CDR3 protein. The D gene is left open where the match is weak. Expanded clones are given a class, and other clones once, few, many or no size at all.

>many|TRBJ2-3|TRBV7-9|13|-
TGTGCCAGCAGCCCTCTCCTTCCAAATACGCAGTATTTT
CASSPLLPNTQYF
>many|TRBJ2-5|TRBV5-1|15|TRBD1
TGCGCCAGCAGCTGGTTGACAGGGGGAGGGGAGACCCAGTACTTC
CASSWLTGGGETQYF
>few|TRBJ2-7|TRBV7-9|16|-
TGTGCCAGCAGCTTAGTTACCGGGACGAACTACTACGAGCAGTACTTC
CASSLVTGTNYYEQYF
>many|TRBJ2-3|TRBV7-9|15|-
TGTGCCAGCAGCTTAGGTCCATTTGCCACAGATACGCAGTATTTT
CASSLGPFATDTQYF
>many|TRBJ2-6|TRBV5-1|20|TRBD1
TGCGCCAGCAGCTCTCTCGCCCCGGGACAGTCCTTCTCTGGGGCCAACGTCCTGACTTTC
CASSSLAPGQSFSGANVLTF
>few|TRBJ1-5|TRBV6-1|11|-
TGTGCCAGCAGCGACAATCAGCCCCAGCATTTT
CASSDNQPQHF
>few|TRBJ2-1|TRBV28|13|-
TGTGCCAGCAGTTTATTTGCTTCCAATGAGCAGTTCTTC
CASSLFASNEQFF
>few|TRBJ2-1|TRBV28|16|-
TGTGCCAGCAGTTTCCCTCAGCCCCCTACTTACAATGAGCAGTTCTTC
CASSFPQPPTYNEQFF
>few|TRBJ2-2|TRBV7-9|15|-
TGTGCCAGCAGCTTTTTACAGGGTGCCACCGGGGAGCTGTTTTTT
CASSFLQGATGELFF
>many|TRBJ2-3|TRBV7-9|15|-
TGTGCCAGCAGCCCCCTCAGGGGAGTGACAGATACGCAGTATTTT
CASSPLRGVTDTQYF
>many|TRBJ1-1|TRBV7-9|12|-
TGTGTCGGAACAGGGTTGAACACTGAAGCTTTCTTT
CVGTGLNTEAFF
>once|TRBJ2-7|TRBV27|17|-
TGTGCCAGCAGTTTATCGGCCGGGACACAGAGCTCCTGCGAGCAGTACTTC
CASSLSAGTQSSCEQYF
>-|TRBJ2-7|TRBV28|12|-
TGTGCCAGCAGCCCCTTTCAGGACGAGCAGTACTTC
CASSPFQDEQYF
>few|TRBJ1-1|TRBV7-6|15|TRBD1
TGTGCCAGCAGCTTAGCCGACAGGGGCGACACTGAAGCTTTCTTT
CASSLADRGDTEAFF
>many|TRBJ1-1|TRBV7-8|14|TRBD1
TGTGCCAGCAGCCCTAGGACAGGGTTCGCTGAAGCTTTCTTT
CASSPRTGFAEAFF
>few|TRBJ1-6|TRBV12-3/TRBV12-4|14|-
TGTGCCAGCAGTTACGGGGCGTATAATTCACCCCTCCACTTT
CASSYGAYNSPLHF
>-|TRBJ1-4|TRBV4-2|16|TRBD1
TGTGCCAGCAGCCAATGGACAGGGGAGGCTAATGAAAAACTGTTTTTT
CASSQWTGEANEKLFF
>many|TRBJ1-5|TRBV7-6|15|-
TGTGCCAGCAGCTTAGACTTGGGGTTTGGGCAGCCCCAGCATTTT
CASSLDLGFGQPQHF
>many|TRBJ2-3|TRBV14|18|TRBD2
TGTGCCAGCAGCCAAGCATGGGGACTAGCGCCCAGCACAGATACGCAGTATTTT
CASSQAWGLAPSTDTQYF
>many|TRBJ2-4|TRBV7-8|18|TRBD1
TGTGCCAGCAGCTTAGCGCTGGGACAGTGGGTAGCCAAAAACATTCAGTACTTC
CASSLALGQWVAKNIQYF
>many|TRBJ1-3|TRBV12-5|16|-
TGTGCTAGTGGTGTTCCGGGACATATCTCTGGAAACACCATATATTTT
CASGVPGHISGNTIYF
>few|TRBJ1-2|TRBV30|11|-
TGTGCCTGGAGTGTATTTGATGTAAACGCCTTC
CAWSVFDVNAF
>few|TRBJ2-5|TRBV7-6|14|-
TGTGCCAGCAGCACCGGGACACCCGGGGAGACCCAGTACTTC
CASSTGTPGETQYF
>-|TRBJ2-2|TRBV7-7|13|-
TGTGCTAGCATGCGGGATGGTACCGGGGAGCTGTTTTTT
CASMRDGTGELFF
>many|TRBJ2-7|TRBV12-5|15|TRBD1
TGTGCTAGTGGTCTACTGACAGGGATTATGTACGAGCAGTACTTC
CASGLLTGIMYEQYF
>few|TRBJ2-3|TRBV5-1|14|-
TGCGCCAGCAGCCAGGGTGACGGCACAGATACGCAGTATTTT
CASSQGDGTDTQYF
>-|TRBJ2-5|TRBV19|14|-
TGTGCCAGTAGTTACGGACAGACACAAGAGACCCAGTACTTC
CASSYGQTQETQYF
>-|TRBJ2-2|TRBV24-1|12|-
TGTGCCACCAGTGGTTCCGGCGTGGAGCTGTTTTTT
CATSGSGVELFF
>-|TRBJ2-3|TRBV4-2|15|-
TGTGCCAGCAGCCAAGAAGATGGGCGAACAGATACGCAGTATTTT
CASSQEDGRTDTQYF
>-|TRBJ2-4|TRBV29-1|11|-
TGCAGCGTCGGACAAGCAAACATTCAGTACTTC
CSVGQANIQYF
>-|TRBJ2-5|TRBV11-2|14|-
TGTGCCAGCAGCTCCGGGTTCCACCGGGAGACCCAGTACTTC
CASSSGFHRETQYF